This entry lists 22 T cell receptor beta chains sequenced from one sample in a study of blood T cell repertoires in COVID-19. The method was immunoSEQ multiplex PCR; TCRdb's version includes in-frame clones alone and lacks a portion of them. The table lists roughly 100,000 clones, 86% of them singletons. Source material: peripheral blood. These receptors were obtained from an elderly woman with acute or convalescent COVID-19.

The gene calls are TRBV4-1 and TRBJ2-7; 7 nucleotides line up with TRBD1. The CDR3 length is 14 residues. The V and J ends lost 1 base and 3 bases, in that order; junction bases with no gene match: 3. The germline CDR1 and CDR2 sequences are MGHRA and YSYEKL. CDR3 residues: CASSQAQGDYEQYF. In DNA form, the CDR3 reads TGCGCCAGCAGCCAAGCGCAGGGGGACTACGAGCAGTACTTC.

This sequence joins TRBV27 and TRBJ2-3; 8 positions match TRBD2. Trimming cost V 3 bases and J 1 base; bases outside gene matches: 12. Germline CDR1 reads MNHEY; CDR2 reads SMNVEV (reference sequence). This CDR3 is built from 18 residues. CDR3 in DNA: TGTGCCAGCAGTTTCAGGCCACTAAGAGCGGGGGGCACAGATACGCAGTATTTT. Its translation: CASSFRPLRAGGTDTQYF.

This clone was recorded once. The genes are TRBV6-1 and TRBJ2-7, with D possibly matching TRBD2 (6 bases). The CDR3 totals 16 residues. The germline CDR1 and CDR2 sequences are MNHNS and SASEGT. Trimming stripped 3 bases from V and 3 bases from J, with 18 bases between. CDR3 loop: CASSDLGGVLYYEQYF. In DNA form, the CDR3 reads TGTGCCAGCAGTGACTTAGGCGGGGTTCTTTACTACGAGCAGTACTTC.

The chain joins TRBV4-1 to TRBJ2-5; 9 nucleotides agree with TRBD2. This CDR3 has 15 amino acids. V trimming: 3 bases; J trimming: 2 bases; junction bases outside the gene matches: 4. Germline loops: CDR1 MGHRA, CDR2 YSYEKL. The CDR3, as DNA: TGCGCCAGCAGCCAGCGGGGGGGCTGGCAAGAGACCCAGTACTTC. Encoded protein: CASSQRGGWQETQYF.

V usage is TRBV24-1 and J usage is TRBJ1-1, with 10 bases matching TRBD1. J gave up 4 bases and V 8 bases, and 3 bases lay outside the gene matches. The CDR3 length is 13 residues. CDR1 KGHDR and CDR2 SFDVKD come from the germline V gene. CDR3 sequence reads: CATKGQGSTEAFF. The CDR3 DNA is TGTGCCACCAAGGGACAGGGGAGCACTGAAGCTTTCTTT.

The chain links TRBV3-1 (or the pseudogene TRBV3-2) to TRBJ1-1, with D tentatively TRBD1 (5 bases). The germline V and J ends were trimmed by 3 bases and 7 bases, with 6 bases remaining between them. The CDR3 is 11 amino acids. CDR1 and CDR2 from the germline V gene are LGHDT and YNNKEL (reference sequence). The CDR3 loop is CASSQGREAFF. The CDR3 coding sequence is TGTGCCAGCAGCCAGGGGCGTGAAGCTTTCTTT.

The V and J genes are TRBV12-5 and TRBJ1-4; 8 bases line up with TRBD1. CDR3 length equals 16 residues. Germline V gives CDR1 LGHNT, CDR2 FRNRAP. V was clipped by 1 base and J by 4 bases; unmatched bases: 5. For the CDR3, the DNA is TGTGCTAGTGGTTTGGGCGACAGGGGAAGTAATGAAAAACTGTTTTTT. Its translation: CASGLGDRGSNEKLFF.

The chain is built from TRBV6-1 and TRBJ1-2, with 8 bases that match TRBD1. Unmatched junction bases numbered 17, after V lost 3 bases and J lost 8 bases. Germline V gene data show CDR1 as MNHNS and CDR2 as SASEGT. The CDR3 is 17 residues long. The CDR3 DNA reads TGTGCCAGCAGTGAGTGGCCCGACAGGGGTCAGCTCAGCGGCTACACCTTC. Translation gives CASSEWPDRGQLSGYTF.

The chain combines TRBV9 with TRBJ1-1; D gene unclear. CDR1 SGDLS and CDR2 YYNGEE come from the germline V gene. CDR3 length: 16 residues. V gave up 0 bases and J gave up 1 base, with 13 bases separating them. The CDR3 spells CASSVGPGFENTEAFF. The DNA for the CDR3 is TGTGCCAGCAGCGTAGGCCCCGGGTTTGAGAACACTGAAGCTTTCTTT.

The chain joins TRBV29-1 to TRBJ2-3; D is uncertain. Germline CDR1 is SQVTM and CDR2 is ANQGSEA. Trimming removed 7 bases at V and 3 bases at J, with 14 bases between. This CDR3 spans 13 amino acids. CDR3 coding DNA: TGCAGCGCACGCAGTCACGGGACAGATACGCAGTATTTT. This sequence encodes CSARSHGTDTQYF.

The rearrangement links TRBV15 to TRBJ2-3, with a weak D call TRBD1 (6 bases). Germline values: CDR1 LNHNV, CDR2 YYDKDF (reference sequence). With 3 bases removed from V and 1 base from J, the gap between germline ends came to 11 bases. This CDR3 is built from 15 residues. As DNA, the CDR3 is TGTGCCACCAGCAGTTGGGGGCTCGGCACAGATACGCAGTATTTT. It yields the protein CATSSWGLGTDTQYF.

The V gene is TRBV4-1, the J gene TRBJ1-2, with D perhaps TRBD1 (6 bases). With 2 bases removed from V and 5 bases from J, the gap between germline ends came to 15 bases. The CDR3 is 15 amino acids. CDR1 MGHRA and CDR2 YSYEKL come from the germline V gene. CDR3 DNA: TGCGCCAGCAGCCAACCAACAGGGAGGGTATATGGCTACACCTTC. As protein: CASSQPTGRVYGYTF.

The V call is TRBV12-3 or TRBV12-4, the J call TRBJ2-2; D gene ambiguous. This CDR3 comprises 13 residues. V dropped 5 bases and J dropped 0 bases, with 4 bases sitting between them. CDR3 loop: CASSPSNTGELFF. The CDR3 region has the DNA TGTGCCAGCAGTCCATCGAACACCGGGGAGCTGTTTTTT.

J is TRBJ2-2 and V is TRBV25-1; 12 bases fit TRBD2. J lost 1 base, V lost 6 bases, and 3 bases had no gene match. The CDR3 runs 16 residues. Germline assignment: CDR1 MGHDK and CDR2 SYGVNS. CDR3 protein: CASSGGLAGNTGELFF. For the CDR3, the DNA is TGTGCCAGCAGCGGGGGACTAGCGGGGAACACCGGGGAGCTGTTTTTT.

A single count supports this clone. This chain links TRBV5-1 with TRBJ1-2; no reliable D call. CDR3 length: 15 residues. The V gene lost 0 bases and the J gene lost 5 bases, with 14 bases spanning the gap. The germline V gene encodes CDR1 SGHRS and CDR2 YFSETQ. CDR3 nucleotides: TGCGCCAGCAGCTTGGGGCAGGTTGTGGGTTATGGCTACACCTTC. It translates to CASSLGQVVGYGYTF.

The V call is TRBV5-1, the J call TRBJ2-7; the D gene is possibly TRBD2 (7 bases). The germline V gene has CDR1 SGHRS and CDR2 YFSETQ. Trimming cost V 0 bases and J 4 bases, with 14 bases left between them. This CDR3 comprises 15 residues. CDR3 bases: TGCGCCAGCAGCTTGGCCCCCGGGGGGCAGTACGAGCAGTACTTC. Protein sequence: CASSLAPGGQYEQYF.

The chain uses TRBV6-4 and TRBJ2-1; 8 positions match TRBD2. Trimming at V came to 3 bases and at J to 8 bases, leaving 6 bases not matched to a gene. CDR1 is MRHNA, CDR2 SNTAGT, per germline. The CDR3 is made up of 14 amino acids. The CDR3 coding sequence is TGTGCCAGCAGTGAGTCGGGGGGGCTCGATGAGCAGTTCTTC. Amino acids: CASSESGGLDEQFF.

CDR3 protein: CASSLDNRGSYTF. DNA for the CDR3: TGTGCCAGCAGCTTAGATAATAGGGGAAGCTACACCTTC. The V call is TRBV7-9, the J call TRBJ1-2; maybe TRBD1 (5 bases). This CDR3 contains 13 residues. From germline, CDR1 is SEHNR and CDR2 FQNEAQ (reference sequence). Trimming left V 1 base short and J 9 bases short, with 12 bases between.

The CDR3: CASGEGGRETQYF. The CDR3 DNA follows: TGTGCCAGCGGAGAGGGAGGGCGGGAGACCCAGTACTTC. V usage is TRBV6-6 and J usage is TRBJ2-5; 7 bases line up with TRBD2. The CDR3 has 13 residues. Germline values: CDR1 MNHNY, CDR2 SVGAGI (reference sequence). V trimming: 8 bases; J trimming: 5 bases; junction bases outside the gene matches: 8.

The chain carries TRBV5-4 and TRBJ1-2, with a possible D match to TRBD1 (5 bases). With 1 base removed from V and 6 bases from J, the gap between germline ends came to 13 bases. The CDR3 is 14 residues long. CDR1 and CDR2 (germline): SGHNT, YYREEE (reference sequence). DNA for the CDR3: TGTGCCAGCAGCTTGAAGGGGTCCCAGAATGGCTACACCTTC. This encodes CASSLKGSQNGYTF.

This clone has just a few counts. The gene calls are TRBV19 and TRBJ1-3; D is undetermined. CDR1 and CDR2 (germline): LNHDA, SQIVND (reference sequence). CDR3 length: 16 residues. V was pared by 5 bases and J by 4 bases, with 18 bases between. As DNA, the CDR3 is TGTGCCAGTAGTCTGGGGAGCCGCCTTAGAGGAAACACCATATATTTT. This encodes CASSLGSRLRGNTIYF.

This chain connects TRBV6-5 to TRBJ2-7; TRBD2 aligns across 7 bases. The CDR3 loop spans 16 amino acids. The ends lost 1 base at V and 4 bases at J; junction bases unmatched: 10. The germline gives CDR1 MNHEY, CDR2 SVGAGI. The CDR3 sequence: CASSYYAGETWYEQYF. In nucleotides, the CDR3 is TGTGCCAGCAGTTACTATGCGGGGGAAACTTGGTACGAGCAGTACTTC.